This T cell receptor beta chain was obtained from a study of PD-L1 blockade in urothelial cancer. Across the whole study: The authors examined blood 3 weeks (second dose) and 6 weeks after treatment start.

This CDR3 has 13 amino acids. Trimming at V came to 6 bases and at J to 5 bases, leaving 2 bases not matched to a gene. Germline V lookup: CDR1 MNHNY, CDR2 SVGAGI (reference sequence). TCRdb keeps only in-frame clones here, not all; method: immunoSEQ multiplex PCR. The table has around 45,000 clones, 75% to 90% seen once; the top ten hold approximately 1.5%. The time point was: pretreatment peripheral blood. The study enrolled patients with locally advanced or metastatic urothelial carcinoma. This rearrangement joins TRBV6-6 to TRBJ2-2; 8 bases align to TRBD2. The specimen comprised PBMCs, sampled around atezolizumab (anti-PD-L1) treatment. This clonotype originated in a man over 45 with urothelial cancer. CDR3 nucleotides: TGTGCCAGCAGACGGGAGGGGACCGGGGAGCTGTTTTTT. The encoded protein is CASRREGTGELFF.